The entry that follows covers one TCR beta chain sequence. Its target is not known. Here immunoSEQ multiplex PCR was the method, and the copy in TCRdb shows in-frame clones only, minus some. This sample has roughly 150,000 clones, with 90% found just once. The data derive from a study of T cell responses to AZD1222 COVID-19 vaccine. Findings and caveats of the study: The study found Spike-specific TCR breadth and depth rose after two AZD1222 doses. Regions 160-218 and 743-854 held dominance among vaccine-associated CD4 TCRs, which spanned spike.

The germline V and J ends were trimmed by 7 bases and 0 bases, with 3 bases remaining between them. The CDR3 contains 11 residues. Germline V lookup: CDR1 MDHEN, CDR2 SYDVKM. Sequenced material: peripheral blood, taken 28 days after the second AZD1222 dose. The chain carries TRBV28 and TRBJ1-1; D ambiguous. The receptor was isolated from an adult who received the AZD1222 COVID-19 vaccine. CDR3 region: CASTLNTEAFF. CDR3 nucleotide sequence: TGTGCCAGCACTTTGAACACTGAAGCTTTCTTT.